The entry below describes one T cell receptor beta chain. This sample is drawn from a study of blood T cell repertoires in COVID-19. Original methodology: Amplifying reference gene primers gave estimates of nucleated cell counts. TCRdb keeps only in-frame clones here, not all; method: immunoSEQ multiplex PCR. V and J calls and clone size follow that table, whereas D and trimming were derived from the DNA. There are over 65,000 clones in the sample; 87% occur only once, and about 1.2% lies in the top ten. The sequence was obtained from a human donor in a cohort sampled during active COVID-19. Source material: peripheral blood.

CDR3 sequence (DNA): TGCGCCAGCAGCCGGACACTAGCGAATATAGCAGATACGCAGTATTTT. Encoded protein: CASSRTLANIADTQYF. The chain employs TRBV5-1 and TRBJ2-3; 7 bases are a match to TRBD2. V lost 4 bases to trimming and J lost 4 bases; unmatched junction nucleotides: 12. The CDR3 loop spans 16 amino acids. CDR1 is SGHRS, CDR2 YFSETQ, per germline. The full variable domain, rest sourced from reference TRBV5-1 and TRBJ2-3, is KAGVTQTPRYLIKTRGQQVTLSCSPISGHRSVSWYQQTPGQGLQFLFEYFSETQRNKGNFPGRFSGRQFSNSRSEMNVSTLELGDSALYLCASSRTLANIADTQYFGPGTRLTVL.